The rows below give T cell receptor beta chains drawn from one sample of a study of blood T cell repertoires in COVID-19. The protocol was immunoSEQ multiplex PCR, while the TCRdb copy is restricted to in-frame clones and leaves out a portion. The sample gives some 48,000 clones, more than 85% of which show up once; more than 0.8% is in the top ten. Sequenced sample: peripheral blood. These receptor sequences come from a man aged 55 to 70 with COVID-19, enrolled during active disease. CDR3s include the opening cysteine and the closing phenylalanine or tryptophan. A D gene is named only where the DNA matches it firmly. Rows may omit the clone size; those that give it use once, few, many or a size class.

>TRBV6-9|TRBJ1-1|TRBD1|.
TGTGCCAGCAGTTACGGCGACAGGGGCACTGAAGCTTTCTTT
CASSYGDRGTEAFF
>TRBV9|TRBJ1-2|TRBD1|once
TGTGCCAGCAGGTTCTCTGACAGGGTGGGTTACGAAGGCTACACCTTC
CASRFSDRVGYEGYTF
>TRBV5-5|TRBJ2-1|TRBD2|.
TGTGCCAGCAGCTTAGCCGGGACTAGCGCCTACAATGAGCAGTTCTTC
CASSLAGTSAYNEQFF
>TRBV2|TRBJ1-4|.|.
TGTGCCAGCAGTCTAACAACAGGTTGGGCCCCAACTAATGAAAAACTGTTTTTT
CASSLTTGWAPTNEKLFF
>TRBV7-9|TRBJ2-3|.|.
TGTGCCAGCAGCCTACAGGGTACGACCACAGATACGCAGTATTTT
CASSLQGTTTDTQYF
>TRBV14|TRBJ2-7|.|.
TGTGCCAGCAGCCAAGGAGAAGGGGGCTACGAGCAGTACTTC
CASSQGEGGYEQYF
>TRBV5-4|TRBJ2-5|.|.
TGTGCCAGCAGCCCACGGGTGCAAGAGACCCAGTACTTC
CASSPRVQETQYF
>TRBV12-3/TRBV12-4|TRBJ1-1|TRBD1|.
TGTGCCAGCAGTTTCGGGACAGGGGAAGCTTTCTTT
CASSFGTGEAFF
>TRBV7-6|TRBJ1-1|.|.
TGTGCCAGCAGTCAGCGGGACGGGAACACTGAAGCTTTCTTT
CASSQRDGNTEAFF
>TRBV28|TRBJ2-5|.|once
TGTGCCAGCAGCTTGTCGGAGGAGGTGAAAGAGACCCAGTACTTC
CASSLSEEVKETQYF
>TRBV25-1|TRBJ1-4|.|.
TGTGCCAGCAGTCAGGGCGAAGGTGAAAAACTGTTTTTT
CASSQGEGEKLFF
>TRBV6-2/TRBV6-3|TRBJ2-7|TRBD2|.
TGTGCCAGCAGCACCCCCGGGTGGACTAGCGGGGGGCGCGACGAGCAGTACTTC
CASSTPGWTSGGRDEQYF
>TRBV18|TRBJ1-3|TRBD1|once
TGTGCCAGCTCACTTCTGGACAGGGCCTCTGGAAACACCATATATTTT
CASSLLDRASGNTIYF
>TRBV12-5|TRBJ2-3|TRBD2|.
TGTGCTAGTGGAACAGGACTAGCGGGAGACACAGATACGCAGTATTTT
CASGTGLAGDTDTQYF
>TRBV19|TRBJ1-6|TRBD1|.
TGTGCCAGTAGTACGACAGGGGGCCGGAATTCACCCCTCCACTTT
CASSTTGGRNSPLHF
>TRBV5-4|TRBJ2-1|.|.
TGTGCCAGCAGCTTGGAAAGGGGCGAGCAGTTCTTC
CASSLERGEQFF
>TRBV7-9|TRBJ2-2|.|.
TGTGCCAGCAGCTCCGTCGCCGGGGAGCTGTTTTTT
CASSSVAGELFF
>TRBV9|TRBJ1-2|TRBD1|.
TGTGCCAGCAGCGTAGTCCCCGGGACAGGGAACTATGGCTACACCTTC
CASSVVPGTGNYGYTF
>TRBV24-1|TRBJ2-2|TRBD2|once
TGTGCCACCAGTGATTTGCCGGCGGGGGCCGGGGAGCTGTTTTTT
CATSDLPAGAGELFF
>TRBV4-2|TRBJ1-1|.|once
TGTGCCAGCAGCCAAGAAGCTGTGAACACTGAAGCTTTCTTT
CASSQEAVNTEAFF
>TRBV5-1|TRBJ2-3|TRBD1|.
TGCGCCAGCATGGTTGCGACAGGGGGCTTCGGCACAGATACGCAGTATTTT
CASMVATGGFGTDTQYF
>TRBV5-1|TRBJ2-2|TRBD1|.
TGCGCCAGCAGCCCGGAGGGACAGGGGTTGACCGGGGAGCTGTTTTTT
CASSPEGQGLTGELFF
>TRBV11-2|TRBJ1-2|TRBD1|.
TGTGCCAGCAGCCTCCCGTCGACAGGGCCTAACTATGGCTACACCTTC
CASSLPSTGPNYGYTF
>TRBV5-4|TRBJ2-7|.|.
TGTGCCAGCAGCTCCCGTACTAGCTTTGGTTACGAGCAGTACTTC
CASSSRTSFGYEQYF
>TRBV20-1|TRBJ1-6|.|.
TGCAGTGCTAGTTATGCTGGGCGGGATAATTCACCCCTCCACTTT
CSASYAGRDNSPLHF
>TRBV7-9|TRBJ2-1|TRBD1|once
TGTGCCAGCAGCCCCAATGGGCAGGGGGAGCTCGGGCAGTTCTTC
CASSPNGQGELGQFF
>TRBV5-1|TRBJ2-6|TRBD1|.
TGCGCCAGCAGCGGGACAGTATTATCACAGTCTGGGGCCAACGTCCTGACTTTC
CASSGTVLSQSGANVLTF
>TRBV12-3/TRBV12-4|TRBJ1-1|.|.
TGTGCCAGCAAAGCCCCTTTCTGGGCTTTCTTT
CASKAPFWAFF
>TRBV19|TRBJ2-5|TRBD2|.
TGTGCCAGTAGTATCGGGGGGAGAGAGACCCAGTACTTC
CASSIGGRETQYF
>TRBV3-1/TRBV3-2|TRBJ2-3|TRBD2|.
TGTGCCAGCAGCCAGGGACTAGCGGAACCAGATACGCAGTATTTT
CASSQGLAEPDTQYF
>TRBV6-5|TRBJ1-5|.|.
TGTGCCAGCGGTCTGGACACCATCAATCAGCCCCAGCATTTT
CASGLDTINQPQHF
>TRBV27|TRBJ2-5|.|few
TGTGCCAGCCGAACCCTGGTAGGGGCAGGAGAGACCCAGTACTTC
CASRTLVGAGETQYF
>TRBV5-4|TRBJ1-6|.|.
TGTGCCAGCAGCTCGGGCTCCTATAATTCACCCCTCCACTTT
CASSSGSYNSPLHF
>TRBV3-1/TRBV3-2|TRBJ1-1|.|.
TGTGCCAGCAGCCAGAGGACAGCCGTGAACACTGAAGCTTTCTTT
CASSQRTAVNTEAFF
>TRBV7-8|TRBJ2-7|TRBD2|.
TGTGCCAGCAGTGGACTAGCGGACAACTACGAGCAGTACTTC
CASSGLADNYEQYF
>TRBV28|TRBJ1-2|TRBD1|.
TGTGCCAGCAGTTTGGGACAGGGCCGATATGGCTACACCTTC
CASSLGQGRYGYTF
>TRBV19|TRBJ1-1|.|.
TGTGCCAGTAAAGAACAGGGACTGAACACTGAAGCTTTCTTT
CASKEQGLNTEAFF
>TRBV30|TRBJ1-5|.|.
TGTGCCTCGACGGGGGGGTTCGGTAATCAGCCCCAGCATTTT
CASTGGFGNQPQHF
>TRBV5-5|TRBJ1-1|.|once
TGTGCCAGCAGCTTTCGACAGGTGAACACTGAAGCTTTCTTT
CASSFRQVNTEAFF
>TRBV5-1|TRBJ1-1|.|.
TGCGCCAGCAGCCTAGCAGGCGATATGAACACTGAAGCTTTCTTT
CASSLAGDMNTEAFF
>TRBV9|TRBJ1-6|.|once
TGTGCCAGCAGCGTAGAAACAGGGCTTCCTTCACCCCTCCACTTT
CASSVETGLPSPLHF
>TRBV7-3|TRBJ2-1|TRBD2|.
TGTGCCAGCAGCCCCCAGGGAGCGGGGGTGGCCAATGAGCAGTTCTTC
CASSPQGAGVANEQFF
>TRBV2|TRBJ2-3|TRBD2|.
TGTGCCAGCAGTGACCCCCGATTAGCGGGAATCACAGATACGCAGTATTTT
CASSDPRLAGITDTQYF
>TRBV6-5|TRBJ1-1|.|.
TGTGCCAGCAGTTACCCAGGTTCGAACACTGAAGCTTTCTTT
CASSYPGSNTEAFF
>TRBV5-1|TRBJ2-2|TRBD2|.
TGCGCCAGCAGCTGGGGATTGCGGGGGAGGACCGGGGAGCTGTTTTTT
CASSWGLRGRTGELFF
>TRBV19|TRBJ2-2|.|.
TGTGCCAGTATTTTACAGGGTGGGACCGGGGAGCTGTTTTTT
CASILQGGTGELFF
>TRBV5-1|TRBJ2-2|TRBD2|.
TGCGCCAGCAGCTTGGTGGGAGGGCCCTTTAACACCGGGGAGCTGTTTTTT
CASSLVGGPFNTGELFF
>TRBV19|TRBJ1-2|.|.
TGTGCCAGTAGTATGGAGCAGGGAAGGGAAGGCTACACCTTC
CASSMEQGREGYTF
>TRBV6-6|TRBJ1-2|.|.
TGTGCCAGCAGCCCGAACAGTAACTATGGCTACACCTTC
CASSPNSNYGYTF
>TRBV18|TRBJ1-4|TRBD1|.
TGTGCCAGCTCACCGGAGGGGGCGAGCGCTAATGAAAAACTGTTTTTT
CASSPEGASANEKLFF
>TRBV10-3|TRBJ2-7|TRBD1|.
TGTGCCATCACCTCACGGGACAGGGCAATCAACGAGCAGTACTTC
CAITSRDRAINEQYF
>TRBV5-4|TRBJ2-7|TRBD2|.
TGTGCCAGCAGCTTGGGGACTAGCGGGAGCACCTACGAGCAGTACTTC
CASSLGTSGSTYEQYF
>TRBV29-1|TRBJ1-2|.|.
TGCAGCGCCTTGTACAGGGCGGGCTATGGCTACACCTTC
CSALYRAGYGYTF